This TCR beta chain was obtained from a study of T cell responses to AZD1222 COVID-19 vaccine. General study points: White British donors predominated, females outnumbered males, and clonal diversity was possibly underestimated.

The protocol was immunoSEQ multiplex PCR, while the TCRdb copy is restricted to in-frame clones and leaves out a portion. The top ten hold roughly a sixth of the sample, which has about 110,000 clones, roughly 90% seen once. For this clone: Its antigen is unknown.

The CDR3 is 15 residues long. Per germline, CDR1 SEHNR and CDR2 FQNEAQ (reference sequence). With 1 base removed from V and 10 bases from J, the gap between germline ends came to 16 bases. This clonotype was obtained from an adult in good health. The sample in question was peripheral blood, obtained on day 0 of AZD1222 vaccination. V usage is TRBV7-9 and J usage is TRBJ1-4; D remains unclear. CDR3 loop: CASSLVGGLKGKLFF. The DNA for the CDR3 is TGTGCCAGCAGCTTAGTGGGCGGGCTGAAAGGAAAACTGTTTTTT.